This T cell receptor beta chain was observed in a study of blood T cells in healthy people across ages. Only a few counts were recorded for this clonotype. The CDR3 is made up of 17 amino acids. V was trimmed by 2 bases and J by 0 bases, leaving 15 bases between them. CDR1 is SGHRS, CDR2 YFSETQ, per germline. Sample-barcoded 5' priming and a J-beta primer mix drove a second PCR of about 7 to 11 cycles. Via MiXCR, TCRdb re-called the 5' RACE reads, giving one row per CDR3 protein. This table has roughly 1,100,000 distinct CDR3 sequences, around 25% appearing once. These data were also filed under a second study, of T cells of mothers and their children.

The sequence came from a girl aged 2 to 9 in good health. Sequencing input: blood. This chain links TRBV5-1 with TRBJ2-1; possibly TRBD2 for D (6 bases). Here the CDR3 DNA reads TGCGCCAGCAGCTTAATAGCGGCGGTTGGCTCCTACAATGAGCAGTTCTTC. It is translated as CASSLIAAVGSYNEQFF.